This T cell receptor beta chain was profiled in a study of blood T cell repertoires in COVID-19. Study details: The study drew acute and convalescent COVID-19 samples from the United States, Italy and Spain.

Per the original methods: The assay estimated nucleated cells by amplifying reference gene primers. Using immunoSEQ multiplex PCR, the repertoire was profiled, and TCRdb retains in-frame clones only, with some absent. V, J and clone size were drawn from that table, and D and trimming were deduced from the DNA. Altogether over 300,000 clones are present, 65% to 90% being singletons, with the ten largest covering 7.2%. The germline gives CDR1 LNHNV, CDR2 YYDKDF (reference sequence). V dropped 5 bases and J dropped 1; count of bases not matched to a gene: 3. The CDR3 length is 14 residues. This receptor was identified in a human donor in a cohort sampled during active COVID-19. This chain links TRBV15 with TRBJ2-5; 8 nucleotides line up with TRBD2. Sequencing used peripheral blood. Here the CDR3 reads CATSAGLGQETQYF. The CDR3 region has the DNA TGTGCCACCAGCGCGGGACTAGGCCAAGAGACCCAGTACTTC.